The source of this TCR beta chain is a study of shared clonotypes between healthy human individuals. Study donors comprised healthy, HIV-negative adults devoid of recent acute infection or vaccination. CD45RO+ cells and CCR7-negative CD45RA+ TemRA cells were combined as CD8 memory. V gave up 1 base and J gave up 6 bases; unmatched junction bases: 13. Germline V lookup: CDR1 SGHVS, CDR2 FQNEAQ. The CDR3 length is 19 residues. Method: immunoSEQ multiplex PCR; TCRdb's copy keeps in-frame clones and lacks some. The sample shows about 380,000 clones, 96% of them seen only once. Sequencing was carried out using memory CD8+ T cells sorted from blood. Subset here: CD45RO+ cells pooled with CCR7-negative TemRA cells. The TCR was taken from a man under 40 in good health. The chain links TRBV7-8 to TRBJ2-7; the match to TRBD2 covers 15 bases. CDR3 sequence: CASSLVAGLAGGLLSEQYF. In DNA, the CDR3 is TGTGCCAGCAGCTTAGTAGCGGGACTAGCGGGAGGACTCCTTTCCGAGCAGTACTTC.